What follows are 24 T cell receptor beta chains derived from one specimen sequenced in a study of blood T cells in healthy people across ages (dated by TCRdb to the mid-2010s). Receptor libraries were prepared by 5' RACE. Sequencing relied on an Illumina HiSeq 2500. A second PCR of roughly 7 to 11 cycles was performed with a sample-barcoded 5' primer and a J-beta primer mix. Starting from the raw public reads, TCRdb applied fastp trimming at Q25, assembled clones with MiXCR and retained in-frame beta chains. CDR3 protein duplicates are merged, each entry listing the most common genes and DNA. In all, the sample holds about 750,000 distinct CDR3 sequences, and approximately 53% of those were seen once. About 38% of the sample rests with the top ten. Material for sequencing was blood. Receptor source: a man older than 75 in good health.

This clonotype occurred a few times. The chain carries TRBV29-1 and TRBJ2-1, with 10 bases that match TRBD1. Germline V lookup: CDR1 SQVTM, CDR2 ANQGSEA. Trimming removed 6 bases from V and 4 bases from J; junction bases left unmatched: 9. This CDR3 has 15 amino acids. The CDR3 sequence: CSVRATGGLYNEQFF. The CDR3 DNA is TGCAGCGTGAGAGCGACAGGGGGCTTGTACAATGAGCAGTTCTTC.

The gene calls are TRBV7-9 and TRBJ1-5; 7 bases align to TRBD1. Trimming at V came to 1 base and at J to 6 bases, leaving 6 bases not matched to a gene. Germline assignment: CDR1 SEHNR and CDR2 FQNEAQ (reference sequence). This CDR3 region has 15 residues. Written as DNA, the CDR3 is TGTGCCAGCAGCTTAGATGACAGGGCGGGTCAGCCCCAGCATTTT. This translates into CASSLDDRAGQPQHF.

This clonotype was observed a single time. CDR3 loop: CASSTATTRYEQYF. The CDR3 nucleotides read TGTGCCAGCAGTACCGCGACTACCCGCTACGAGCAGTACTTC. The rearrangement links TRBV6-6 to TRBJ2-7, with a possible D match to TRBD2 (5 bases). This CDR3 comprises 14 residues. CDR1 is MNHNY, CDR2 SVGAGI, per germline (reference sequence). Trimming left V 5 bases short and J 3 bases short, with 14 bases between.

The chain couples TRBV7-9 to TRBJ1-1, with 7 bases aligning to TRBD1. The germline V gene has CDR1 SEHNR and CDR2 FQNEAQ (reference sequence). The length of the CDR3 is 12 residues. V trimming: 7 bases; J trimming: 5 bases; junction bases outside the gene matches: 4. The CDR3 region has the DNA TGTGCCAGCACCCAGGGGGGGACTGAAGCTTTCTTT. It specifies CASTQGGTEAFF.

This clonotype came up a few times. The V call is TRBV10-3, the J call TRBJ2-7; TRBD2 might be the D (6 bases). Germline CDR1 reads ENHRY; CDR2 reads SYGVKD. The CDR3 has 11 amino acids. The V end lost 2 bases, the J end lost 7 bases, and 6 bases lay between the germline ends. The CDR3 protein is CAISEGREQYF. The CDR3 DNA is TGTGCCATCAGTGAGGGGAGGGAGCAGTACTTC.

The V and J genes are TRBV27 and TRBJ1-6; D is uncertain. CDR1 is MNHEY, CDR2 SMNVEV, per germline (reference sequence). V lost 3 bases and J lost 10, with 10 bases in between. This CDR3 region has 13 residues. CDR3 nucleotide sequence: TGTGCCAGCAGTTTCAACTTGAACTCACCCCTCCACTTT. Protein: CASSFNLNSPLHF.

The genes are TRBV20-1 and TRBJ2-5; the D is unclear. CDR1 DFQATT and CDR2 SNEGSKA come from the germline V gene (reference sequence). The germline V and J ends were trimmed by 1 base and 2 bases, with 8 bases remaining between them. This CDR3 spans 13 amino acids. The CDR3 region is CSARGGFQETQYF. DNA for the CDR3: TGCAGTGCTAGAGGAGGCTTTCAAGAGACCCAGTACTTC.

This rearrangement joins TRBV10-1 to TRBJ2-5; 7 bases are a match to TRBD1. The germline V gene encodes CDR1 WNHNN and CDR2 SYGVQD (reference sequence). The CDR3 has 14 amino acids. The V gene end was trimmed by 0 bases and the J gene end by 4 bases; junction bases not matched to a gene: 2. CDR3 region: CASSESTGRETQYF. Written as DNA, the CDR3 is TGCGCCAGCAGTGAGTCGACAGGGCGAGAGACCCAGTACTTC.

V usage is TRBV20-1 and J usage is TRBJ2-4; a weak D match, TRBD2 (6 bases). Trimming pared 1 base from V and 13 bases from J, leaving 17 bases between. The CDR3 runs 13 residues. Germline V gives CDR1 DFQATT, CDR2 SNEGSKA (reference sequence). As DNA, the CDR3 is TGCAGTGCTAGAGGTAGGCTAGCGAGGGAGCAGTACTTC. This codes for CSARGRLAREQYF.

The chain carries TRBV27 and TRBJ2-1, with TRBD2 identical over 14 bases. V gave up 10 bases and J gave up 9 bases; unmatched junction bases: 5. The CDR3 spans 13 residues. Germline V gene data show CDR1 as MNHEY and CDR2 as SMNVEV (reference sequence). The CDR3 DNA follows: TGTGCCATCGGGACTAGCGGGAGCGGTGAGCAGTTCTTC. It encodes CAIGTSGSGEQFF.

The genes are TRBV28 and TRBJ1-1, with D uncertain. This CDR3 is built from 13 residues. Germline V gene lookup returns CDR1 MDHEN and CDR2 SYDVKM. Trimming pared 1 base from V and 6 bases from J, leaving 9 bases between. CDR3 amino acids: CASSLSGFSEAFF. CDR3 nucleotides: TGTGCCAGCAGTTTATCGGGGTTCTCTGAAGCTTTCTTT.

The J gene is TRBJ1-6, the V gene TRBV7-9, with a weak D call TRBD1 (5 bases). V was shortened by 8 bases and J by 2 bases, with 13 bases between the two germline ends. Germline CDR1 SEHNR, CDR2 FQNEAQ (reference sequence). CDR3 length: 15 amino acids. The chain's CDR3 is CASAERGAYNSPLHF. Here the CDR3 DNA reads TGTGCCAGCGCCGAGCGAGGGGCCTATAATTCACCCCTCCACTTT.

This clonotype was detected ten times or more. The chain has TRBV29-1 and TRBJ2-1; perhaps TRBD1 as D (6 bases). CDR3 length equals 11 residues. Per the germline V gene, CDR1 is SQVTM and CDR2 is ANQGSEA. Trimming removed 6 bases at V and 7 bases at J, with 10 bases between. The CDR3 spells CSVLQGNEQFF. The CDR3 DNA reads as TGCAGCGTCCTACAGGGAAATGAGCAGTTCTTC.

This clonotype appeared once. The chain uses TRBV5-1 and TRBJ2-7; D call uncertain. V lost 1 base to trimming and J lost 5 bases, with 7 bases between them. The germline gives CDR1 SGHRS, CDR2 YFSETQ. The CDR3 is 12 residues long. For the CDR3, the DNA is TGCGCCAGCAGCTTGAACTTTCACGAGCAGTACTTC. This encodes CASSLNFHEQYF.

The J gene is TRBJ1-5, the V gene TRBV4-1; TRBD1 might be the D (5 bases). Germline assignment: CDR1 MGHRA and CDR2 YSYEKL. The CDR3 runs to 16 residues. Trimming removed 1 base at V and 3 bases at J, with 13 bases between. This CDR3 reads CASSQVWSRANQPQHF. The DNA of the CDR3 is TGCGCCAGCAGCCAAGTCTGGAGCAGGGCCAATCAGCCCCAGCATTTT.

The chain joins TRBV29-1 to TRBJ2-1, with 11 bases lining up with TRBD1. The J call may be wrong; the DNA end is better matched by TRBJ2-7. In germline, CDR1 is SQVTM, CDR2 ANQGSEA. This CDR3 contains 14 residues. Here the CDR3 DNA reads TGCAGCGTTGGGACAGGGGGCTCCTACAATGAGCAGTACTTC. Translated: CSVGTGGSYNEQYF.

CDR3 region: CASSFRRGPTDTQYF. The DNA for the CDR3 is TGTGCCAGCAGCTTTAGGAGAGGGCCCACAGATACGCAGTATTTT. The rearrangement links TRBV7-2 to TRBJ2-3, with D possibly matching TRBD2 (5 bases). The V gene's germline CDR1 is SGHTA and CDR2 FQGNSA. The CDR3 loop spans 15 amino acids. The ends were cut back, 3 bases at V and 2 bases at J, with 12 bases in the middle.

V usage is TRBV5-1 and J usage is TRBJ2-7; D remains ambiguous. This CDR3 comprises 16 residues. The germline V and J ends were trimmed by 4 bases and 0 bases, with 17 bases remaining between them. Germline CDR1 SGHRS, CDR2 YFSETQ. The CDR3 DNA is TGCGCCAGCAGCCGGGCCAGTCCATCCCCCTCCTACGAGCAGTACTTC. Protein product: CASSRASPSPSYEQYF.

The V and J genes are TRBV3-1 and TRBJ2-1; 11 positions agree with TRBD2. CDR1 and CDR2 (germline): LGHDT, YNNKEL (reference sequence). This CDR3 region has 19 residues. J lost 2 bases, V lost 4 bases, and 13 bases had no gene match. The DNA of the CDR3 is TGTGCCAGCAGCCCAGAGCAATCTCCGGGACTAGCGGCCTACAATGAGCAGTTCTTC. Its protein is CASSPEQSPGLAAYNEQFF.

The V and J genes are TRBV29-1 and TRBJ1-2, with D maybe TRBD1 (6 bases). CDR1 is SQVTM, CDR2 ANQGSEA, per germline. Trimming removed 3 bases from V and 3 bases from J, with 11 bases in between. The CDR3 runs 13 residues. For the CDR3, the DNA is TGCAGCGTTGAGCGGAGGACAGACTATGGCTACACCTTC. As protein: CSVERRTDYGYTF.

This chain links TRBV6-5 with TRBJ2-6; TRBD1 matches 7 bases. The CDR3 sequence is 16 residues long. The J segment lost 2 bases and the V segment lost 8 bases, leaving 9 bases of the junction unmatched. Looked up from germline, CDR1 is MNHEY and CDR2 is SVGAGI. The CDR3 reads CASGRTGAAGANVLTF. For the CDR3, the DNA is TGTGCCAGCGGACGCACAGGGGCGGCTGGGGCCAACGTCCTGACTTTC.

The CDR3 DNA follows: TGTGCCAGCAGCACCACCGGGACTAGATGGCATGAGACCCAGTACTTC. This codes for CASSTTGTRWHETQYF. The chain recombines TRBV11-2 with TRBJ2-5; TRBD2 aligns across 8 bases. J lost 5 bases, V lost 5 bases, and 13 bases had no gene match. CDR1 and CDR2 from the germline V gene are SGHAT and FQNNGV. The CDR3 spans 16 residues.

This chain links TRBV6-6 with TRBJ2-7; D perhaps matches TRBD2 (6 bases). The J call may be incorrect, as the DNA end agrees better with TRBJ2-4. The CDR3 consists of 15 residues. Germline CDR1 MNHNY, CDR2 SVGAGI (reference sequence). The CDR3 spells CASNQGGVGINIQYF. The CDR3 DNA is TGTGCCAGCAATCAAGGAGGGGTCGGGATAAACATTCAGTACTTC.

With respect to this clonotype: An end of the junction differs from the germline gene, which may be a read error. The chain couples TRBV7-3 to TRBJ2-1; TRBD2 aligns across 7 bases. Germline loops: CDR1 SGHTA, CDR2 FQGTGA. The CDR3 length is 16 residues. The CDR3 DNA sequence: TGTGCCGGCAGCCTGAGGGAGGCTAGCGGTTACAATGAGCAGTTCTTC. This gives the protein CAGSLREASGYNEQFF. Complete variable domain (other parts from reference TRBV7-3 and TRBJ2-1): GAGVSQTPSNKVTEKGKYVELRCDPISGHTALYWYRQSLGQGPEFLIYFQGTGAADDSGLPNDRFFAVRPEGSVSTLKIQRTERGDSAVYLCAGSLREASGYNEQFFGPGTRLTVL.